This T cell receptor beta chain was recorded in a study of blood T cells in healthy people across ages. Primers used in a second PCR of about 6 to 12 cycles were a sample-barcoded 5' primer and a J-beta primer mix. TCRdb ran MiXCR on the 5' RACE reads and lists one entry per CDR3 protein. The sample gives some 1.6 million distinct CDR3 sequences, about 35% of which show up once; approximately 10% is in the top ten. Germline trimming cut 4 bases from V and 4 bases from J; bases unmatched to any gene: 4. The CDR3 spans 16 residues. Germline loops: CDR1 SGHKS, CDR2 YYEKEE (reference sequence). What was sequenced was blood. This sequence was found in a woman aged 25 to 39 in good health. The rearrangement links TRBV5-5 to TRBJ2-3, with 15 bases identical to TRBD2. CDR3 sequence reads: CASSTGLAGGSDTQYF. In DNA form, the CDR3 reads TGTGCCAGCAGCACCGGACTAGCGGGAGGGTCAGATACGCAGTATTTT.